The clone carrying this TCR beta chain was seen a few times. Its specificity is unknown. Construction of naive CD8 libraries employed about 18,000 to 1,100,000 sorted cells together with 10%, 30% or 50% RNA. Previously published methods and listed TCR primers were used for the bulk TCR libraries. From the PCR reads, TCRdb called clonotypes with MiXCR, one entry per CDR3 protein. The data show about 640,000 distinct CDR3 sequences, with just under 20% seen just once and roughly 0.9% held by the top ten. The CDR3 runs 13 residues. Trimming removed 6 bases from V and 7 bases from J, with 16 bases in between. Germline values: CDR1 SNHLY, CDR2 FYNNEI. The sample is drawn from a study of molecular identifiers for immune sequencing clone quantification. General observations from the study: Effector cells had over 98% of their molecules in clones above 20 RNA copies, while naive cells had under 1%.

The TCR sequence derives from a human donor in good health. Some libraries in this study had Jurkat cell RNA spiked in. The chain couples TRBV2 to TRBJ2-7; D is unresolved. Sequenced input: naive CD8+ T cells from blood, with Jurkat cell RNA spiked in. The subset is: FACS-sorted CD8+CD4-CCR7+CD45RA+ naive T cells. Written as DNA, the CDR3 is TGTGCCAGCAGAGCCCAATCAATCATAGAGCAGTACTTC. Its protein is CASRAQSIIEQYF. The whole variable domain, remainder taken from reference TRBV2 and TRBJ2-7, is EPEVTQTPSHQVTQMGQEVILRCVPISNHLYFYWYRQILGQKVEFLVSFYNNEISEKSEIFDDQFSVERPDGSNFTLKIRSTKLEDSAMYFCASRAQSIIEQYFGPGTRLTVT.